A single sample gave rise to the 22 T cell receptor beta chains below, sequenced in a study of T cells expressing NK-cell markers. TCRdb processed the 5' RACE reads again and assigns one entry to each CDR3 protein, with no DNA. The table for this sample gives 400,000 to 450,000 distinct CDR3 sequences. The sequencing sample was made of blood T cells: a sorted CD56 or NKG2C T cell subset, CD4+ or CD8+ T cells, or bulk PBMC T cells (not recorded which). The receptor set was obtained from a woman aged 18 to 75 in good health.

The chain recombines TRBV11-3 with TRBJ2-3; the D call of TRBD2 rests on TCRdb alone, since no DNA is present to check it. CDR1 is SGHNT, CDR2 YENEEA, per germline. The CDR3 runs 15 residues. The CDR3 sequence: CASSNSGSGTDTQYF.

CDR3 sequence reads: CASSQGIRQGATQPQHF. The gene calls are TRBV3-1 and TRBJ1-5; TCRdb picks TRBD1, but there is no DNA to check that call. The CDR3 has 17 residues. The germline V gene encodes CDR1 LGHDT and CDR2 YNNKEL (reference sequence).

V is TRBV20-1 and J is TRBJ2-3; as DNA is missing, the TRBD2 call by TCRdb cannot be tested. Per germline, CDR1 DFQATT and CDR2 SNEGSKA (reference sequence). This CDR3 has 15 residues. The CDR3 here is CSARRGAGISDTQYF.

The V call is TRBV19, the J call TRBJ2-3; TCRdb selects TRBD1, and the lack of DNA leaves this call unchecked. CDR1 is LNHDA, CDR2 SQIVND, per germline (reference sequence). CDR3 length: 15 residues. The CDR3: CASSFRQGGTDTQYF.

This chain connects TRBV12-3 or TRBV12-4 to TRBJ2-4; absent DNA, TCRdb's TRBD2 call cannot be checked. The CDR3 is made up of 16 amino acids. The CDR3 loop is CASSNIAGSVKNIQYF.

The V and J genes are TRBV14 and TRBJ2-5. Germline V gene lookup returns CDR1 SGHDN and CDR2 FVKESK. This CDR3 has 13 residues. The CDR3: CASSYQLSETQYF.

The V gene is TRBV19, the J gene TRBJ2-5; the TCRdb call, TRBD1, lacks DNA for checking. The CDR3 length is 12 residues. Germline V gene data show CDR1 as LNHDA and CDR2 as SQIVND (reference sequence). The chain's CDR3 is CASRDRAETQYF.

The chain uses TRBV29-1 and TRBJ1-2. Germline CDR1 and CDR2: SQVTM and ANQGSEA. There are 16 residues in the CDR3. The chain's CDR3 is CSVDVWTQEANYGYTF.

V gene TRBV6-1 combines with J gene TRBJ1-5; there is no DNA to check the TCRdb D call of TRBD1. The V gene's germline CDR1 is MNHNS and CDR2 SASEGT. CDR3 size: 15 residues. CDR3 sequence reads: CASSNRGPGDQPQHF.

The rearrangement links TRBV14 to TRBJ2-7; the D gene TCRdb calls, TRBD1, cannot be checked with no DNA. This CDR3 region has 14 residues. The germline V gene encodes CDR1 SGHDN and CDR2 FVKESK. The chain's CDR3 is CASSQRGPRDEQYF.

The V and J genes are TRBV20-1 and TRBJ1-1; TCRdb reports TRBD1, a call that lacks DNA to check it against. The CDR3 sequence is 13 residues long. Germline values: CDR1 DFQATT, CDR2 SNEGSKA (reference sequence). CDR3 sequence reads: CSAPDRRGTEAFF.

V gene TRBV10-3 combines with J gene TRBJ2-3; TCRdb returns TRBD1, unconfirmable since there is no DNA. The germline CDR1 and CDR2 sequences are ENHRY and SYGVKD. The CDR3 has 15 amino acids. CDR3 sequence reads: CAISKTGKVTDTQYF.

The chain joins TRBV10-1 to TRBJ2-1. CDR3 length: 17 residues. Germline lookup yields CDR1 WNHNN and CDR2 SYGVQD (reference sequence). CDR3 residues: CASSESIGLKEHNEQFF.

V usage is TRBV5-1 and J usage is TRBJ2-3; TCRdb gives TRBD2 as the D gene, but with no DNA this cannot be confirmed. Germline V gene data show CDR1 as SGHRS and CDR2 as YFSETQ. There are 15 residues in the CDR3. Here the CDR3 reads CASRVGGRGPDTQYF.

The chain has TRBV20-1 and TRBJ2-3; TCRdb proposes TRBD1, but this gene call is untestable without DNA. CDR1 DFQATT and CDR2 SNEGSKA come from the germline V gene (reference sequence). The CDR3 sequence is 13 residues long. The CDR3: CSAIRGTTDTQYF.

The V gene is TRBV12-3 or TRBV12-4, the J gene TRBJ2-1. This CDR3 has 14 amino acids. Here the CDR3 reads CASSQREEYNEQFF.

The chain employs TRBV11-3 and TRBJ2-3; TCRdb's assignment of TRBD1 cannot be checked, as there is no DNA. CDR3 length equals 15 residues. The V gene's germline CDR1 is SGHNT and CDR2 YENEEA. CDR3 protein: CASSSGTGFEDTQYF.

The rearrangement links TRBV27 to TRBJ1-2. Germline V CDR1 and CDR2: MNHEY, SMNVEV (reference sequence). The CDR3 runs 13 residues. The CDR3 region is CASSFFGVSGYTF.

The chain links TRBV6-5 to TRBJ2-3; TCRdb's assignment of TRBD1 cannot be checked, as there is no DNA. Germline V gene sequence: CDR1 MNHEY, CDR2 SVGAGI. CDR3 size: 11 residues. CDR3 residues: CASSTGGTQYF.

This sequence joins TRBV19 and TRBJ1-3; TCRdb indicates TRBD1, and absent DNA this call remains unverified. The CDR3 runs to 16 residues. Germline loops: CDR1 LNHDA, CDR2 SQIVND (reference sequence). This CDR3 is CASSFYRGSSGNTIYF.

The V call is TRBV5-8, the J call TRBJ2-7; TCRdb returns TRBD2, unconfirmable since there is no DNA. There are 14 residues in the CDR3. Germline-derived CDR1 and CDR2 are SGHTS and YDEGEE. CDR3 residues: CASSSTSTINEQYF.

V gene TRBV4-3 combines with J gene TRBJ2-7; TCRdb's D call, TRBD2, is unchecked because there is no DNA. Germline values: CDR1 LGHNA, CDR2 YSLEER. The CDR3 contains 16 residues. This CDR3 is CASSQDYGEEAYEQYF.